The following is a TCR beta chain sequence with its context. This clonotype was found a few times. The antigen it binds to is not known. Within one base of it there is no much larger clone, and no base qualities were kept. The trim is 2 bases for V and 4 bases for J, with a gap of 11 bases between the germline ends. From cysteine to phenylalanine, the CDR3 is 14 amino acids long. Only CDR3 DNA remains: 42 bases, in frame from the first base. Sequences LNHNV (CDR1) and YYDKDF (CDR2) are obtained from the germline V gene (reference sequence). These data are taken from a study of CD8 T cells in ankylosing spondylitis (dated by TCRdb to about 2017). About the full investigation: The study profiled T cell receptor beta repertoires in healthy donors and ankylosing spondylitis patients to find disease-linked TCR variants. The whole study cohort included over a hundred healthy donors and 25 ankylosing spondylitis patients. Peripheral blood samples were taken, and synovial fluid was additionally collected from ankylosing spondylitis patients.

Findings and caveats that apply to the study as a whole: The disease-linked clones showed a CD8+ phenotype and occurred at relatively low frequencies in peripheral blood. The disease-linked clones were reported as significantly enriched in matched synovial fluid samples from ankylosing spondylitis patients. A TCR beta motif made up of several highly homologous amino acid variants appeared to be characteristic of blood from ankylosing spondylitis patients. Some TCR beta motif variants had previously been reported in synovial fluid and blood of reactive arthritis patients, which suggested common disease-initiation mechanisms.

Sequencing instrument: Illumina HiSeq 2500. Quantitative 5'-RACE with molecular barcodes was the method used to prepare the TCR beta libraries. The paper's data handling went like this. To identify disease-linked TCR variants, a new computational method was used, one built on a probabilistic model of VDJ rearrangement. The public reads were quality trimmed at Q25 with fastp and then assembled into clones with MiXCR by TCRdb, keeping productive beta chains. Records with the same CDR3 protein are collapsed into one entry carrying the most frequent genes and DNA. In this record, the V and J calls reflect TCRdb's handling and not the investigators' own analysis. Within this sample are 250,000 to 350,000 distinct CDR3 sequences, with under 25% of them counted one time only. About 3.7% of the sample is held by the ten biggest clonotypes.

The receptor chain draws on TRBV15 and TRBJ1-1; the D gene is not confidently resolved. The sample taken for sequencing was blood, either unsorted or a sorted T cell fraction (not recorded which). The TCR sequence derives from a female donor with ankylosing spondylitis or in good health (not recorded which). The CDR3 protein: CATSRRGPSTEAFF. The bases are TGTGCCACCAGCAGAAGAGGACCCAGCACTGAAGCTTTCTTT.